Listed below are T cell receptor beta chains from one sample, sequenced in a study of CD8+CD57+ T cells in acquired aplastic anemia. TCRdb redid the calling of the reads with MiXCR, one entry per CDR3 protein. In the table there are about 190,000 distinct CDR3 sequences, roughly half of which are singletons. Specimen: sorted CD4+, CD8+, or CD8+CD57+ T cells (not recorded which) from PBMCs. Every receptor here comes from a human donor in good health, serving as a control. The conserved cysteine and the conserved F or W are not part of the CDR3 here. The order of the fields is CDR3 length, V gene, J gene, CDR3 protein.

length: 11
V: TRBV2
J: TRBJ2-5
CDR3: ASGGSRQETQY

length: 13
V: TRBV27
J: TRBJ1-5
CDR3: ASSPTGPRNQPQH

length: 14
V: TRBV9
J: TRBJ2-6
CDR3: ASSAPLSSGANVLT

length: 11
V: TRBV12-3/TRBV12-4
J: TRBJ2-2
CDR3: ASSPQTTGELF

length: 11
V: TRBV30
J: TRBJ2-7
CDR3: AWSTGQNYEQY

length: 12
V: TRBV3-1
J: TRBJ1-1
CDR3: ASSQETGPREAF

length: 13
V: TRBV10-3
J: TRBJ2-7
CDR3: AISDKSGGPYEQY

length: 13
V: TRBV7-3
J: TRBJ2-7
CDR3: ASSIDGGSSYEQY

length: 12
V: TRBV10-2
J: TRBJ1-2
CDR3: ASNAGTFGRGYT

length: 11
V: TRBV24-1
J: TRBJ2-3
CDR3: ATSDFLGDTQY

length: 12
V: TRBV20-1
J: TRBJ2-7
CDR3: SARDSAGDYEQY

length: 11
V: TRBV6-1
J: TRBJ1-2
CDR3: ASSRTGEFGYT

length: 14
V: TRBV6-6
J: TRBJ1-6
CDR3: ASRPQGTASSSPLH

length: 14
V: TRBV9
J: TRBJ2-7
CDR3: ASSPRGTSGSTEQY

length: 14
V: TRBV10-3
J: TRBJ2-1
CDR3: AISESRGGGGNEQF

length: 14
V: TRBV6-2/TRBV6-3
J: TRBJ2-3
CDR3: ASSFVAGGPTDTQY

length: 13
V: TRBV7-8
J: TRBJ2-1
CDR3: ASSSFPRGADEQF

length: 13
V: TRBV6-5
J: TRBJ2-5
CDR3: ASSYTGTTKETQY

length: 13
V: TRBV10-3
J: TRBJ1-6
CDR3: AISEFQGANSPLH

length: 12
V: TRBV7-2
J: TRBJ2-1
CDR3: ATQRGGAANEQF

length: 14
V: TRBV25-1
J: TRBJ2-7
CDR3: ASSDSNRVDPYEQY

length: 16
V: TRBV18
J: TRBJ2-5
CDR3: ASSPLTRLATYQETQY

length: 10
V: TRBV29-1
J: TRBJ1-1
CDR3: SVRQGDTEAF

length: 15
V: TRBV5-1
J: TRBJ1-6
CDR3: ASSYPGSTGLNSPLH

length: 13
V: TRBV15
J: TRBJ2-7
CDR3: ATSTGAGLAYEQY

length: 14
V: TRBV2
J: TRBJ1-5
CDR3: ASSYSTRGLGQPQH

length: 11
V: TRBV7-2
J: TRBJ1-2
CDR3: ASSYGQGRGYT

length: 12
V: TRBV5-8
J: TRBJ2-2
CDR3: ASSLDRGPGELF

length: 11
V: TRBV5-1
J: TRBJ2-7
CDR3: ASSWTGDYEQY

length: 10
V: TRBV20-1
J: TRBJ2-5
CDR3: SARSFQETQY

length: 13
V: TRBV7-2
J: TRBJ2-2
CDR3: ASSFPAGVTGELF

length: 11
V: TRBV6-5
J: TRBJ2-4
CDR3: ASRGWTENIQY

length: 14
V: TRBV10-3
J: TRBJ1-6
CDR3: AISESPPWWASPLH

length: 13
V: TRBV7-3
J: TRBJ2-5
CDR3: ASGRRGTSEETQY

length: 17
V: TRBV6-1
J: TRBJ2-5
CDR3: ASSEYPGGTGGVQETQY

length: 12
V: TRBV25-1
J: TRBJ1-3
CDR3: ASSNLISGNTIY

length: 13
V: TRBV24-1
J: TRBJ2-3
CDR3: ATSDLGQGTDTQY

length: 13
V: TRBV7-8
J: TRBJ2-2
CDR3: ASSSGTEYTGELF

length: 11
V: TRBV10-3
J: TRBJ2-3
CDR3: AISISNTDTQY

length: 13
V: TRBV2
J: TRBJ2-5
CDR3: ASSDPQGVGETQY

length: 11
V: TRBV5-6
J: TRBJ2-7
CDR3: ASSLYGRKEQY

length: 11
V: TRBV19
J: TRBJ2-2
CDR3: ASSHRAAGELL

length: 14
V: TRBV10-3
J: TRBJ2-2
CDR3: ASSSRQGTNTGELF

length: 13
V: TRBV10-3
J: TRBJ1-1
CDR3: ASSYVTGVRTEAF

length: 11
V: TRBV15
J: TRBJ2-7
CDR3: ATSLARVREQY

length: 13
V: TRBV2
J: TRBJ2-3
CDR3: ASRSRMQGIDTQY

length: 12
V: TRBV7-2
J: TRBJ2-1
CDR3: ASSLLAGYNEQF

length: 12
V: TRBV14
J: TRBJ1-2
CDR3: ASSQDLSRGGHT

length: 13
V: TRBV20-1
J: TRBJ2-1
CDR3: SADTTSGGGNEQF

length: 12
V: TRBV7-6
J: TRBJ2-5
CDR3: ASSPQGASETQY

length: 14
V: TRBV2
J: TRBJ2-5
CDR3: ASSWTSGSIQETQY

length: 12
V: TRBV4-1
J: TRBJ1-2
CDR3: ASSQDGVGRGYT

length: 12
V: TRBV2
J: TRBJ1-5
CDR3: ASRLGDGNQPQH

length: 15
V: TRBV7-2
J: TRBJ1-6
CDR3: ASSLGDQSSYNSPLH

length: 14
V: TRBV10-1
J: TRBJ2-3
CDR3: ASSEASGGVADTQY